These 13 T cell receptor beta chains share one sample of origin, sequenced in a study of OX40 agonist ivuxolimab in advanced cancers. Libraries were built with the immunoSEQ multiplex PCR assay. What TCRdb holds here is the immuneACCESS table cut down to in-frame rearrangements. Part of the clones is not present; checked against another copy, under half of the missing clones reflect an unresolved V gene, and the others are unexplained. This sample comprises fewer than 70,000 clones, roughly 89% of them detected only once. In total, the top ten clones hold 13% to 15% of the sample. This material consisted of CD4+ or CD8+ T cells sorted from blood, taken in a trial of the OX40 agonist ivuxolimab. These receptors originate from an adult with an advanced solid tumor such as melanoma, head and neck, liver or kidney cancer.

The gene calls are TRBV11-3 and TRBJ2-5; no clear D. CDR1 is SGHNT and CDR2 is YENEEA in the germline V gene. This CDR3 has 14 amino acids. V was shortened by 4 bases and J by 2 bases, with 11 bases between the two germline ends. The CDR3 nucleotides are TGTGCCAGCAGCTCGTCGGGTAAACAAGAGACCCAGTACTTC. Translation gives CASSSSGKQETQYF.

The chain carries TRBV10-3 and TRBJ2-5; possible D gene TRBD1, 5 bases. Trimming pared 5 bases from V and 2 bases from J, leaving 9 bases between. The V gene's germline CDR1 is ENHRY and CDR2 SYGVKD. The CDR3 is 13 residues long. CDR3 sequence (DNA): TGTGCCATCAGTCCCCCAGGGCAAGAGACCCAGTACTTC. Translated, it gives CAISPPGQETQYF.

The CDR3 region is CASSYSASSYEQYF. The CDR3 bases are TGTGCCAGCAGTTACTCCGCAAGCTCCTACGAGCAGTACTTC. The chain recombines TRBV6-6 with TRBJ2-7; D is uncertain. Trimming pared 0 bases from V and 0 bases from J, leaving 6 bases between. This CDR3 is built from 14 residues. Germline V gene lookup returns CDR1 MNHNY and CDR2 SVGAGI (reference sequence).

This sequence joins TRBV18 and TRBJ2-5, with D tentatively TRBD2 (5 bases). V shed 5 bases and J shed 2 bases, with 15 bases lying between them. The CDR3 runs to 15 residues. Germline V gene data show CDR1 as KGHSH and CDR2 as LQKENI. Here the CDR3 reads CASSYLRGSQETQYF. CDR3 nucleotide sequence: TGTGCCAGCTCATACCTTCGGGGTTCACAAGAGACCCAGTACTTC.

This chain connects TRBV4-3 to TRBJ2-7; TRBD2 is a possible D gene (5 bases). The CDR3 is made up of 19 amino acids. CDR1 LGHNA and CDR2 YSLEER come from the germline V gene. V was shortened by 3 bases and J by 0 bases, with 24 bases between the two germline ends. The CDR3 reads CASSHSTPIAPSSSYEQYF. The CDR3 region has the DNA TGCGCCAGCAGCCACTCGACCCCAATAGCGCCTAGTAGCTCCTACGAGCAGTACTTC.

V and J are TRBV6-1 and TRBJ1-5, with 8 bases fitting TRBD1. In germline, CDR1 is MNHNS, CDR2 SASEGT. The CDR3 sequence is 14 residues long. V lost 8 bases to trimming and J lost 6 bases; unmatched junction nucleotides: 9. CDR3 amino acids: CASCPGQAGQPQHF. The DNA of the CDR3 is TGTGCCAGCTGTCCGGGACAGGCGGGTCAGCCCCAGCATTTT.

The chain recombines TRBV7-8 with TRBJ2-7, with D tentatively TRBD1 (6 bases). CDR1 is SGHVS and CDR2 is FQNEAQ in the germline V gene. Trimming removed 5 bases from V and 2 bases from J, with 13 bases in between. This CDR3 has 14 residues. As DNA, the CDR3 is TGTGCCAGCAGCCCAGGGGACACGACCTACGAGCAGTACTTC. As protein: CASSPGDTTYEQYF.

The rearrangement joins TRBV6-4 to TRBJ1-1; D is uncertain. Germline CDR1 MRHNA, CDR2 SNTAGT. Trimming cost V 3 bases and J 1 base, with 6 bases left between them. The CDR3 extends over 13 amino acids. CDR3 bases: TGTGCCAGCAGTGAACAGCCGAACACTGAAGCTTTCTTT. Protein sequence: CASSEQPNTEAFF.

The chain combines TRBV7-9 with TRBJ2-2; 8 positions agree with TRBD2. Germline loops: CDR1 SEHNR, CDR2 FQNEAQ (reference sequence). V lost 1 base and J lost 0; bases outside the gene matches: 1. The CDR3 consists of 16 residues. CDR3 loop: CASSLGGRSNTGELFF. As DNA, the CDR3 is TGTGCCAGCAGCTTAGGCGGGAGGTCGAACACCGGGGAGCTGTTTTTT.

The chain uses TRBV5-1 and TRBJ1-2; D remains unclear. Germline values: CDR1 SGHRS, CDR2 YFSETQ. This CDR3 is 13 amino acids long. Trimming removed 0 bases from V and 4 bases from J, with 7 bases in between. The DNA for the CDR3 is TGCGCCAGCAGCTTGGCGGGGTCCTATGGCTACACCTTC. This encodes CASSLAGSYGYTF.

The CDR3 is CASSLGSGANVLTF. The CDR3 coding sequence is TGCGCCAGCAGCTTGGGCTCTGGGGCCAACGTCCTGACTTTC. The chain employs TRBV5-1 and TRBJ2-6, with D uncertain. Trimming removed 0 bases from V and 0 bases from J, with 1 base in between. Per germline, CDR1 SGHRS and CDR2 YFSETQ. This CDR3 has 14 amino acids.

The CDR3 here is CSARGTSGTSQETQYF. CDR3 bases: TGCAGCGCGAGGGGGACTAGCGGGACTTCCCAAGAGACCCAGTACTTC. The chain is built from TRBV29-1 and TRBJ2-5, with 13 nucleotides matching TRBD2. Germline V gives CDR1 SQVTM, CDR2 ANQGSEA. Trimming removed 7 bases from V and 1 base from J; junction bases left unmatched: 9. The CDR3 has 16 residues.

The J gene is TRBJ2-2, the V gene TRBV19; weak D call: TRBD1 (5 bases). Trimming stripped 3 bases from V and 3 bases from J, with 14 bases between. Germline lookup yields CDR1 LNHDA and CDR2 SQIVND (reference sequence). There are 16 residues in the CDR3. The CDR3 DNA reads as TGTGCCAGTAGTATGTCTGGGGCGGAACACACCGGGGAGCTGTTTTTT. Translating gives CASSMSGAEHTGELFF. The variable domain in full, with the rest retrieved from reference TRBV19 and TRBJ2-2, is DGGITQSPKYLFRKEGQNVTLSCEQNLNHDAMYWYRQDPGQGLRLIYYSQIVNDFQKGDIAEGYSVSREKKESFPLTVTSAQKNPTAFYLCASSMSGAEHTGELFFGEGSRLTVL.